The 5 T cell receptor beta chains reported below all come from one sample, sequenced in a study of Graves' ophthalmopathy and Graves' hyperthyroidism (dated by TCRdb to 2017 to 2018). Instrument on record: Illumina HiSeq 2000. TCR beta CDR3 regions were amplified from RNA transcripts for repertoire sequencing. The first round was an RT-PCR using HTBI primers with the Qiagen OneStep RT-PCR kit, and this first round was followed by a second-round multiplex PCR, then size selection and purification. TCRdb itself trimmed the public reads at Q25 with fastp, ran MiXCR and retained productive beta chains. Entries are consolidated by CDR3 protein sequence, retaining the most common genes and DNA. For this sample there are a few hundred thousand distinct CDR3 sequences; approximately 15% appear just once. The top ten clones comprise roughly 7% of the sample. What was sequenced was peripheral blood. The receptor set was obtained from a woman between 18 and 29 years old with stable Graves' hyperthyroidism. Donor details come from another sample of the same person, matched by shared clones.

This clonotype was seen ten or more times. The chain has TRBV7-9 and TRBJ1-2; D remains unclear. Trimming shortened V by 4 bases and J by 8 bases, and 11 bases separated the two germline ends. The CDR3 length is 12 residues. The V gene's germline CDR1 is SEHNR and CDR2 FQNEAQ (reference sequence). The CDR3 loop reads CASSSGERGYTF. The CDR3 nucleotides read TGTGCCAGCAGCTCGGGAGAGAGGGGCTACACCTTC.

This clonotype was found many times. This chain joins TRBV3-1 and TRBJ1-2; 11 bases are shared with TRBD1. The germline V gene has CDR1 LGHDT and CDR2 YNNKEL (reference sequence). This CDR3 is 14 amino acids long. After removal of 4 bases from V and 5 bases from J, the junction contained 3 bases not matched to a gene. The CDR3 spells CASSPGQGAYGYTF. In DNA form, the CDR3 reads TGTGCCAGCAGCCCAGGACAGGGGGCGTATGGCTACACCTTC.

This clonotype was seen ten or more times. The V call is TRBV7-9, the J call TRBJ1-1; possibly TRBD1 for D (6 bases). V was pared by 2 bases and J by 7 bases, with 11 bases between. Germline-derived CDR1 and CDR2 are SEHNR and FQNEAQ (reference sequence). The CDR3 extends over 13 amino acids. CDR3 nucleotides: TGTGCCAGCAGCTTATCCTGGACAGATGAAGCTTTCTTT. The encoded protein is CASSLSWTDEAFF.

There are many counts of this clonotype. This rearrangement joins TRBV6-1 to TRBJ2-7, with 9 bases identical to TRBD1. The ends lost 8 bases at V and 5 bases at J; junction bases unmatched: 10. In germline, CDR1 is MNHNS, CDR2 SASEGT. The length of the CDR3 is 14 residues. The CDR3 is CASQEGTGYHEQYF. CDR3 nucleotide sequence: TGTGCCAGCCAGGAAGGGACAGGGTACCACGAGCAGTACTTC.

This clonotype was counted only a few times. At one end, the junction sequence differs from germline, possibly due to a read error. J is TRBJ2-4 and V is TRBV3-1; D is undetermined. CDR3 length equals 13 residues. The germline V gene has CDR1 LGHDT and CDR2 YNNKEL (reference sequence). This CDR3 reads CASSQSAKNIKYF. The CDR3 nucleotides read TGTGCCAGCAGCCAGTCGGCCAAAAACATTAAGTACTTC.